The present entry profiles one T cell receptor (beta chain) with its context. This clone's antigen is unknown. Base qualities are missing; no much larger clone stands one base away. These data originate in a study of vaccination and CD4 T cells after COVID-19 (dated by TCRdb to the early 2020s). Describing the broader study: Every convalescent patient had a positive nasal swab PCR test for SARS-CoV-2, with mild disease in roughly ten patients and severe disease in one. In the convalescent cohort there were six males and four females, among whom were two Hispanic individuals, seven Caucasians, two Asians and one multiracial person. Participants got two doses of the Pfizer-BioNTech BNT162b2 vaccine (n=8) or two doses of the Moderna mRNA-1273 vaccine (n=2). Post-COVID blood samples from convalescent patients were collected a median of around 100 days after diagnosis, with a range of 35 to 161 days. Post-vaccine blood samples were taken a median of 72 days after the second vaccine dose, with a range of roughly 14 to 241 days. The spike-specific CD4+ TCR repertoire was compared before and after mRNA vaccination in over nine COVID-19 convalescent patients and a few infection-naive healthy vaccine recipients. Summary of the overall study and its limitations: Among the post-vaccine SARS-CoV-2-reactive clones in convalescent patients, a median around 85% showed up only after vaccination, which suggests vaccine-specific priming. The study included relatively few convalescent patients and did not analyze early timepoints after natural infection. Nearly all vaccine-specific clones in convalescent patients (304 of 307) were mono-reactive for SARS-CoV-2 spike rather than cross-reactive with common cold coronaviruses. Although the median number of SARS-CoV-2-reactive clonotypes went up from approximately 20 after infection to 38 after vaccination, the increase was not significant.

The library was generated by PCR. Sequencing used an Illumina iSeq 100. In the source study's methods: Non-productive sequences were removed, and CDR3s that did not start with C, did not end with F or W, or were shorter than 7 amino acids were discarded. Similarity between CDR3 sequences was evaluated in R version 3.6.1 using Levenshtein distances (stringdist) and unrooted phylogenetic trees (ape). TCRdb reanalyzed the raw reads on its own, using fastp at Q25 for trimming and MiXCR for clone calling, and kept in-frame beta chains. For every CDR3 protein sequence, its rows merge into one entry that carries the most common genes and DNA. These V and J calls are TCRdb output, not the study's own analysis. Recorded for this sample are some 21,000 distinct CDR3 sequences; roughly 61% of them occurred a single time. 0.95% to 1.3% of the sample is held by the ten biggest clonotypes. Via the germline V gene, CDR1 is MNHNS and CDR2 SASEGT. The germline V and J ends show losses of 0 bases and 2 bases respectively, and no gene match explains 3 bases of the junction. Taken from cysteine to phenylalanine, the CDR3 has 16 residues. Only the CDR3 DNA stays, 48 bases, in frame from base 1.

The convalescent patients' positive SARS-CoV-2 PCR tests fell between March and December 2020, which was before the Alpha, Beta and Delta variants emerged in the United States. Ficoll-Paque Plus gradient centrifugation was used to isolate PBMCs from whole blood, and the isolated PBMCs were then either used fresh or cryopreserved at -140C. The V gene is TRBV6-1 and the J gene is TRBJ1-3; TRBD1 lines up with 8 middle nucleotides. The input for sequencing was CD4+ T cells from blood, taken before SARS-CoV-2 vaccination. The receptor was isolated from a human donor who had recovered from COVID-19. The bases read TGTGCCAGCAGTGAAGCTGGCAGGGGGCCTGGAAACACCATATATTTT. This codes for CASSEAGRGPGNTIYF.